What follows are 2 T cell receptor beta chains derived from one specimen sequenced in a study of spatial heterogeneity in lung cancer. The time point denotes: sample taken at primary tumor resection. Whole RNA, which was extracted from tumor, nontumor lung tissue or frozen PBMC, was sequenced without any cell sorting. TCRdb ran MiXCR on the 5' RACE reads and lists one entry per CDR3 protein. The sample shows around 60,000 distinct CDR3 sequences, 8.4% of them seen only once. The material sequenced was PBMCs, taken at surgery. The receptor set was obtained from a female donor with early-stage non-small cell lung cancer.

This clonotype has at least ten counts. The rearrangement joins TRBV7-2 to TRBJ2-1, with 8 bases identical to TRBD1. The CDR3 extends over 14 amino acids. Trimming took 1 base from V and 8 from J; bases not matched to a gene: 4. Germline V gene sequence: CDR1 SGHTA, CDR2 FQGNSA. The CDR3 sequence is CASSLGRGRDEQFF. In nucleotides, the CDR3 is TGTGCCAGCAGCTTAGGCAGGGGGCGCGATGAGCAGTTCTTC. Using reference TRBV7-2 and TRBJ2-1 for the parts outside the CDR3, the full variable domain is GAGVSQSPSNKVTEKGKDVELRCDPISGHTALYWYRQSLGQGLEFLIYFQGNSAPDKSGLPSDRFSAERTGGSVSTLTIQRTQQEDSAVYLCASSLGRGRDEQFFGPGTRLTVL.

This clonotype turned up a few times. The chain combines TRBV28 with TRBJ1-5; D is unclear. Germline V lookup: CDR1 MDHEN, CDR2 SYDVKM. V shed 7 bases and J shed 5 bases, with 12 bases lying between them. The CDR3 totals 13 residues. CDR3: CASTKESYQPQHF. The CDR3, as DNA: TGTGCCAGCACTAAAGAGAGTTATCAGCCCCAGCATTTT.